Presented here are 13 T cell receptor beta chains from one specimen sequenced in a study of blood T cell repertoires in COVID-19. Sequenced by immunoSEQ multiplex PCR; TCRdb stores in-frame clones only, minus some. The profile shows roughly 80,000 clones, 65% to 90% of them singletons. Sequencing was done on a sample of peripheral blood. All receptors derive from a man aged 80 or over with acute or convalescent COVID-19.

The CDR3 nucleotides read TGTGCCAGCAGTGAATGGCCGACTAGCAGAAAGGACAATGAGCAGTTCTTC. Its protein is CASSEWPTSRKDNEQFF. V is TRBV25-1 and J is TRBJ2-1; 7 positions agree with TRBD2. The CDR3 consists of 17 residues. The junction had 11 bases not matched to a gene; V was cut back by 1 base and J by 5 bases. CDR1 and CDR2 (germline): MGHDK, SYGVNS. The complete variable domain, with remaining parts taken from reference TRBV25-1 and TRBJ2-1, reads EADIYQTPRYLVIGTGKKITLECSQTMGHDKMYWYQQDPGMELHLIHYSYGVNSTEKGDLSSESTVSRIRTEHFPLTLESARPSHTSQYLCASSEWPTSRKDNEQFFGPGTRLTVL.

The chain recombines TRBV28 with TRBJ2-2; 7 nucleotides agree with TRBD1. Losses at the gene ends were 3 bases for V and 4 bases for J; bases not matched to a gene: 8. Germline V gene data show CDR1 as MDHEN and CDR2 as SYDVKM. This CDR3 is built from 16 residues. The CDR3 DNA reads TGTGCCAGCAGTTTGGGATTGACAGGGAGCACCGGGGAGCTGTTTTTT. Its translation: CASSLGLTGSTGELFF.

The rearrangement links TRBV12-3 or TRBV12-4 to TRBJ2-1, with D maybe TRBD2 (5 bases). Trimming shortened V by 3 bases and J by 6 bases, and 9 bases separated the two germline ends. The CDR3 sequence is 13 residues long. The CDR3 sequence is CASSFNRGNEQFF. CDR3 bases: TGTGCCAGCAGTTTCAATCGGGGCAATGAGCAGTTCTTC.

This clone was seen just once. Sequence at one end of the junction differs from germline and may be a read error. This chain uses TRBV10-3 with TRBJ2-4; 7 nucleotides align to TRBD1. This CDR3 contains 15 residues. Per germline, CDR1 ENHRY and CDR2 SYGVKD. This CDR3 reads CAISEFGTEINIQYF. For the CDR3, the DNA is TGTGCCATCAGCGAGTTCGGGACAGAAATAAACATTCAGTACTTC.

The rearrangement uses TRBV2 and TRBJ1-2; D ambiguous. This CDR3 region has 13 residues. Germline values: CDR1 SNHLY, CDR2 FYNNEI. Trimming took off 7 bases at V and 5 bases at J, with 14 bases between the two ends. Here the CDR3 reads CASNVSPRYGYTF. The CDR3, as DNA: TGTGCCAGCAATGTTTCGCCCAGATATGGCTACACCTTC. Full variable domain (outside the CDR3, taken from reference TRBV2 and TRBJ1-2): EPEVTQTPSHQVTQMGQEVILRCVPISNHLYFYWYRQILGQKVEFLVSFYNNEISEKSEIFDDQFSVERPDGSNFTLKIRSTKLEDSAMYFCASNVSPRYGYTFGSGTRLTVV.

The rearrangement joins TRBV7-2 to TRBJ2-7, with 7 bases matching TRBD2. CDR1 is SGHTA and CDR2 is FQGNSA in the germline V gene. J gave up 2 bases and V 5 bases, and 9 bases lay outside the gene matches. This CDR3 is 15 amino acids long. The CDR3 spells CASSPLGGSPYEQYF. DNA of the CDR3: TGTGCCAGCAGCCCCCTCGGGGGGTCGCCCTACGAGCAGTACTTC.

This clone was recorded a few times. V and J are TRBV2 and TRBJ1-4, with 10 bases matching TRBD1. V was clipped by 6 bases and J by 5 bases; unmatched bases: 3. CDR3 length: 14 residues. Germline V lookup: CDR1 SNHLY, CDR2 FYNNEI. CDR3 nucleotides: TGTGCCAGCAGGGCGGACAGGGGGAATGAAAAACTGTTTTTT. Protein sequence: CASRADRGNEKLFF.

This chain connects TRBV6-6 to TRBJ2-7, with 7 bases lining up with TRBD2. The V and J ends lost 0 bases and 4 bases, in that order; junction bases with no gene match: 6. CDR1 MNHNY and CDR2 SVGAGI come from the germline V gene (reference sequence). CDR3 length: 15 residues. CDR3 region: CASSYSAGARYEQYF. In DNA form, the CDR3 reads TGTGCCAGCAGTTACTCGGCGGGAGCACGATACGAGCAGTACTTC.

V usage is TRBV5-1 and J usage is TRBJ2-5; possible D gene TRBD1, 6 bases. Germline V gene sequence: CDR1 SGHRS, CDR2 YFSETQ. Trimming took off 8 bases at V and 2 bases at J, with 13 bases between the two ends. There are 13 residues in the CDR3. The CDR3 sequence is CASSGTPQETQYF. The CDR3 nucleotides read TGCGCCAGTTCCGGGACACCACAAGAGACCCAGTACTTC.

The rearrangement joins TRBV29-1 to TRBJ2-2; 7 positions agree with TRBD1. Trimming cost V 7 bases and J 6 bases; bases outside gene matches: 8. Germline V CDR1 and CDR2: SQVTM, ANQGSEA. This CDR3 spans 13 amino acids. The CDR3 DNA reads TGCAGCGCGGGACAGCTGGCCGCCGGGGAGCTGTTTTTT. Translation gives CSAGQLAAGELFF.

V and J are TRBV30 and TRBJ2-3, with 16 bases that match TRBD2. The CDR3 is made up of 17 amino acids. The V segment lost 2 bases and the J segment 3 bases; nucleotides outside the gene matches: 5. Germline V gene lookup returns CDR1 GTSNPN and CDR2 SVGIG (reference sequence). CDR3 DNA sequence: TGTGCCTGGAGTTCATCGGGACTAGCGGGAGGGACAGATACGCAGTATTTT. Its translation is CAWSSSGLAGGTDTQYF.

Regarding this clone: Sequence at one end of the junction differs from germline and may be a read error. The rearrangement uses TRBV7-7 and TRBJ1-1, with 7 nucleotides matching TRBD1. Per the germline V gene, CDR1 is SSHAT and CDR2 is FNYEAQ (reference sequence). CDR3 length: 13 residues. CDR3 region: CASSPNRGTEAFF. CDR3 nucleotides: TGTGCTAGCAGCCCCAACAGGGGTACTGAAGCTTTCTTT.

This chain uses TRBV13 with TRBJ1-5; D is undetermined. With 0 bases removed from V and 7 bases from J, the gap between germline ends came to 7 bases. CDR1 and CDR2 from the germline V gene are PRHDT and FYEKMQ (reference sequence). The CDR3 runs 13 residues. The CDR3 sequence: CASSLGGEQPQHF. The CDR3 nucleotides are TGTGCCAGCAGCTTAGGGGGAGAGCAGCCCCAGCATTTT.